The T cell receptor (beta chain) under discussion was sequenced for a study of blood T cell repertoires in COVID-19. The wider study: Sample material is recorded as cDNA or gDNA derived from T cells, B-cell-depleted T cells, or PBMCs.

Enrolled through a virtual design, the participants were between 18 and 89 years of age and came from approximately 25 US areas. Cohort placement rested on clinical history that participants reported themselves. The CDR3 runs to 13 residues. CDR1 and CDR2 (germline): SGHTA, FQGTGA. V gave up 5 bases and J gave up 4 bases, with 10 bases separating them. Source study methods: Nucleated cell counts were estimated from reference gene primer amplification. Data came from immunoSEQ multiplex PCR; TCRdb stores just in-frame clones and leaves some out. V and J calls plus clone size are reproduced from that table; the DNA served to infer D and trimming. The sample carries over 120,000 clones, roughly 80% recorded once.

Sequencing input: PBMCs or T cells enriched from blood (not recorded which). The receptor was derived from a man aged 45-60 years who had recovered from COVID-19. The chain combines TRBV7-3 with TRBJ2-3; D might be TRBD1 (6 bases). The CDR3 loop reads CASSATGPDTQYF. DNA of the CDR3: TGTGCCAGCAGCGCCACAGGGCCAGATACGCAGTATTTT.